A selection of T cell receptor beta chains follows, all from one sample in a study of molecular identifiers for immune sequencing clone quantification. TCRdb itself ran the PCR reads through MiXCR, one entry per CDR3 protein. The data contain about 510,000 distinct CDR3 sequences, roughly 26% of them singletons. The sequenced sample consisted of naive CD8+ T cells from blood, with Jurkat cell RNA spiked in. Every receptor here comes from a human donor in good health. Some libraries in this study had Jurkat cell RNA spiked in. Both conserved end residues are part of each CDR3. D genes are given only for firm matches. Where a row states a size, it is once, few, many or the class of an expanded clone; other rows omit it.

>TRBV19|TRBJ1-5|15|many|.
TGTGCCAGTAGTAACGGGGGGAGGAGCAATCAGCCCCAGCATTTT
CASSNGGRSNQPQHF
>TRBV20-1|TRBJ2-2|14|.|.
TGCAGTGCTAGAGATCAGGGCAGCACTCCGGAGCTGTTTTTT
CSARDQGSTPELFF
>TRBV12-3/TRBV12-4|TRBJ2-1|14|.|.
TGTGCCAGCAGTCCGACCGGGCCCTCCTACGAGCAGTTCTTC
CASSPTGPSYEQFF
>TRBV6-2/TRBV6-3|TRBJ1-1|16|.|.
TGTGCCAGCAGTTACTCACGGTCAGGGTCGAACACTGAAGCTTTCTTT
CASSYSRSGSNTEAFF
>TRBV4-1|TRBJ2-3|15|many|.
TGCGCCAGCAGCCAAGGACTGGGCAGGGAAGATACGCAGTATTTT
CASSQGLGREDTQYF
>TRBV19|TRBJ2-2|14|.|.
TGTGCCAGTAGTATATTACAAAACACCGGGGAGCTGTTTTTT
CASSILQNTGELFF
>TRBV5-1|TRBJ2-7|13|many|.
TGCGCCAGCAGCTTGGTGGGCACGAGCGAGCAGTACTTC
CASSLVGTSEQYF
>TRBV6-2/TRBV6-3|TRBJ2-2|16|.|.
TGTGCCAGCAGTTACCGACCCCCCTCCGGCACCGGGGAGCTGTTTTTT
CASSYRPPSGTGELFF
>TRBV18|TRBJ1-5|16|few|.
TGTGCCAGCTCACCAAGTACAGCCGCTAACAATCAGCCCCAGCATTTT
CASSPSTAANNQPQHF
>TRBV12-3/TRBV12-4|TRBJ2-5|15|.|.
TGTGCCAGCAGTTTTGGCACCAGGGGGGTTGAGACCCAGTACTTC
CASSFGTRGVETQYF
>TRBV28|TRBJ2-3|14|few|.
TGTGCCCCTCTATACGTCCAAAGCACAGATACGCAGTATTTT
CAPLYVQSTDTQYF
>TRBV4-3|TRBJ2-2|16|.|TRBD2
TGCGCCCGCCGCCACGCGGGGGGGCCAGACACCGGGGAGCTGTTTTTT
CARRHAGGPDTGELFF
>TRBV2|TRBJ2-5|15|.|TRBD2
TGTGCCAGCAGTGCTCTAGCGGGATTGGGGGAGACCCAGTACTTC
CASSALAGLGETQYF